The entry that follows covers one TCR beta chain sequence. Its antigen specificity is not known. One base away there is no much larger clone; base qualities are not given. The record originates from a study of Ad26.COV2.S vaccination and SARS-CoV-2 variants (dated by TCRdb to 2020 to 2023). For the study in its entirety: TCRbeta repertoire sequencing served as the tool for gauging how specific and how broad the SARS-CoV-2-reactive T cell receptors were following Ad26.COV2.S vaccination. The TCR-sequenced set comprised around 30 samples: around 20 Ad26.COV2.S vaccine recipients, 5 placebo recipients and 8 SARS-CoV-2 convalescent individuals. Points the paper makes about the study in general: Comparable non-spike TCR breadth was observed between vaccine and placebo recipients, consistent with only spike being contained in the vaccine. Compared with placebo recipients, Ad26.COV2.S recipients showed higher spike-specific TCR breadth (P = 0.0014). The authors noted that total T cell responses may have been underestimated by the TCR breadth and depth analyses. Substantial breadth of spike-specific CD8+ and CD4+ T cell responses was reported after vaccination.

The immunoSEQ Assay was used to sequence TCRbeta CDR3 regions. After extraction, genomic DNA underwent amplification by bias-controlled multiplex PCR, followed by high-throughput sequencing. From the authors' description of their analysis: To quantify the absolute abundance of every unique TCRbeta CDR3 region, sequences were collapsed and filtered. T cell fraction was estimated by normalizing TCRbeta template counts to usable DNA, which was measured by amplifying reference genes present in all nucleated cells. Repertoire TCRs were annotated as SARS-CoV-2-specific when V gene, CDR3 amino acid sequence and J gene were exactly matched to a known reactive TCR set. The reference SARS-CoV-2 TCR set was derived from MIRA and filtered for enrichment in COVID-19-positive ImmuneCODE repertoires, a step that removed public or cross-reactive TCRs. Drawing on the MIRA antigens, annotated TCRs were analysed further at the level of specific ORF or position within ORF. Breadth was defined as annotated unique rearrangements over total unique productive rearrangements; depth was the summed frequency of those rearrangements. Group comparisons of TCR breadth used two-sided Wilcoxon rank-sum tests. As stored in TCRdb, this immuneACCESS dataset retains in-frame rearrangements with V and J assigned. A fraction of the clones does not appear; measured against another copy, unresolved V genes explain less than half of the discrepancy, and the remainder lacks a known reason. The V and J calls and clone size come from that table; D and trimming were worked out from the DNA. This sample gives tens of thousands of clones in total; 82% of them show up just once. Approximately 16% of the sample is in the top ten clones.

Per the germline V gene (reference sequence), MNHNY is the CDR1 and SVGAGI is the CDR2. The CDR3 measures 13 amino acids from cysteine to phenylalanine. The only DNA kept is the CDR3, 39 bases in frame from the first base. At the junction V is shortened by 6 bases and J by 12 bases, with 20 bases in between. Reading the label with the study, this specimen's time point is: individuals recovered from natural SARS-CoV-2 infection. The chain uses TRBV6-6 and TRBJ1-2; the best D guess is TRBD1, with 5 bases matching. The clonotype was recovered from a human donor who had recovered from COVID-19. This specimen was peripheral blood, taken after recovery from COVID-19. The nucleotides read TGTGCCAGCAGCTCATTGCTCACTAGGGACCACACCTTC. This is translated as CASSSLLTRDHTF.